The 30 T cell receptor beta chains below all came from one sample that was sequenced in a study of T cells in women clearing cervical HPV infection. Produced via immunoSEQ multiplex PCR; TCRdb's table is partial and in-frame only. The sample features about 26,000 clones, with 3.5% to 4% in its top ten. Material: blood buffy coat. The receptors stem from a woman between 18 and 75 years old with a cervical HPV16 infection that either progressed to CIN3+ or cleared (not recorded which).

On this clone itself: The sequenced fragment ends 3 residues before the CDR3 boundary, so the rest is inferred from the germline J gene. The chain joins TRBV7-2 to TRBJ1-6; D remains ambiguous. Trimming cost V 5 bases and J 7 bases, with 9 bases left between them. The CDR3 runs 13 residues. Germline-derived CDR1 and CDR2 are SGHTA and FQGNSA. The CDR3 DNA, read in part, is TGTGCCAGCAGCCCTTACACGAATTCACCC. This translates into CASSPYTNSP. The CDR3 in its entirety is CASSPYTNSPLHF.

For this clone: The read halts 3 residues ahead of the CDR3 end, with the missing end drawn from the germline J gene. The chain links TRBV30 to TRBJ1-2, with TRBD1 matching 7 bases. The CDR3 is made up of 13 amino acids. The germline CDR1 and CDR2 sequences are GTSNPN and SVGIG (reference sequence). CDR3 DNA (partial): TGTGCCTGGAGCAGGGGGATTACAGATACC. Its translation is CAWSRGITDT. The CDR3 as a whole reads CAWSRGITDTYTF. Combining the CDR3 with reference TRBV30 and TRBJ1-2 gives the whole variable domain SQTIHQWPATLVQPVGSPLSLECTVEGTSNPNLYWYRQAAGRGLQLLFYSVGIGQISSEVPQNLSASRPQDRQFILSSKKLLLSDSGFYLCAWSRGITDTYTFGSGTRLTVV.

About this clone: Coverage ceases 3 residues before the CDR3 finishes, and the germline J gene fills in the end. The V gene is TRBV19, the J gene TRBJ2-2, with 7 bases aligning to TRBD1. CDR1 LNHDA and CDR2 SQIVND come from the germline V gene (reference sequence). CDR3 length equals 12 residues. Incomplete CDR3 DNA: TGTGCCGGTACCGGGACAGTTGAAAAG. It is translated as CAGTGTVEK. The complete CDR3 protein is CAGTGTVEKLFF.

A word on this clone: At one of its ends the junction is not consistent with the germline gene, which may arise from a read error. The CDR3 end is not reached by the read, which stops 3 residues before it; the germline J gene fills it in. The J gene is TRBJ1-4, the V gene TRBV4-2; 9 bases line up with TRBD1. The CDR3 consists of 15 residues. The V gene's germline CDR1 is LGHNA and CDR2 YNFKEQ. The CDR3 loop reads CASSQGTGRGEKLFF. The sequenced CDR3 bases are TGCGCCAGCAGCCAAGGGACAGGGCGAGGAGAAAAA.

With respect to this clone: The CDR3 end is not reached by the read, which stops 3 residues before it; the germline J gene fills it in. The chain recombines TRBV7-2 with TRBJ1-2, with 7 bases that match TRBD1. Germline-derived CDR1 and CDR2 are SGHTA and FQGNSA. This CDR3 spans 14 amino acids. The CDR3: CASTETGPTMGYTF. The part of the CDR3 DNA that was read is TGTGCCAGCACGGAGACAGGGCCAACTATGGGC.

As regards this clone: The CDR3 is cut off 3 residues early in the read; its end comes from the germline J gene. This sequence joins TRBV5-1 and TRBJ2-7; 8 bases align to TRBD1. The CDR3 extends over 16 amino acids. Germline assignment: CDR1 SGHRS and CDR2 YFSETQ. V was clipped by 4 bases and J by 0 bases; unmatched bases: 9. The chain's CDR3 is CASSPDTGGISYEQYF. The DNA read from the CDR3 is TGCGCCAGCAGCCCTGACACAGGGGGGATCTCCTACGAG.

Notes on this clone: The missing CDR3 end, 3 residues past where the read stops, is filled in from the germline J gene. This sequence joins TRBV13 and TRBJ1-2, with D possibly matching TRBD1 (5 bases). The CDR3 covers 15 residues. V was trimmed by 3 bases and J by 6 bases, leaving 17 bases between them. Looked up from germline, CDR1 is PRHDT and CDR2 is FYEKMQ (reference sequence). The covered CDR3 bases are TGTGCCAGCAGCTTGGGGAGAGCAGGGATGGATGGC. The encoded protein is CASSLGRAGMDG. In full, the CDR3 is CASSLGRAGMDGYTF.

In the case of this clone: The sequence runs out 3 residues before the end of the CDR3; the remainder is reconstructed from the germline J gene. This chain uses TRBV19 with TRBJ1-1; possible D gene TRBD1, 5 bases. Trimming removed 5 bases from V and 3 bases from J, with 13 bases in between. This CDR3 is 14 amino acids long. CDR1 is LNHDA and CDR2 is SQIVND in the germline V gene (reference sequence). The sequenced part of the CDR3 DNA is TGTGCCAGTAGTGTAGGGGTGGACTACACTGAA. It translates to CASSVGVDYTE. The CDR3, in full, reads CASSVGVDYTEAFF.

The CDR3 DNA, read in part, is TGTGCCAGCACCGGTTGGACTAGTGGCACAGATACG. Translation: CASTGWTSGTDT. The complete CDR3 sequence is CASTGWTSGTDTAFF. V usage is TRBV7-2 and J usage is TRBJ1-1; the D is unclear. The missing CDR3 end, 3 residues past where the read stops, is filled in from the germline J gene. The V gene's germline CDR1 is SGHTA and CDR2 FQGNSA. This CDR3 region has 15 residues.

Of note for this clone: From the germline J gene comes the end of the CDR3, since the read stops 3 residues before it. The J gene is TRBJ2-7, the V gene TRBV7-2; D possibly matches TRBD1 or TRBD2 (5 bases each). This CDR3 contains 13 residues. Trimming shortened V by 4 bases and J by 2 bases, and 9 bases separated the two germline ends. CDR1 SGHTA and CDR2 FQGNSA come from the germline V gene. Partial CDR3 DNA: TGTGCCAGCAGCTCCGAGGGGACCTACGAG. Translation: CASSSEGTYE. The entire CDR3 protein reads CASSSEGTYEQYF.

This CDR3 is CASSDTPSGGGYNEQFF. The DNA read from the CDR3 is TGTGCCAGCAGTGACACGCCTTCTGGGGGGGGCTACAATGAG. V usage is TRBV6-4 and J usage is TRBJ2-1, with 7 bases identical to TRBD2. Read data end 3 residues before the CDR3 end; the end is taken from the germline J gene. This CDR3 region has 17 residues. The germline gives CDR1 MRHNA, CDR2 SNTAGT. The V gene end was trimmed by 2 bases and the J gene end by 3 bases; junction bases not matched to a gene: 10.

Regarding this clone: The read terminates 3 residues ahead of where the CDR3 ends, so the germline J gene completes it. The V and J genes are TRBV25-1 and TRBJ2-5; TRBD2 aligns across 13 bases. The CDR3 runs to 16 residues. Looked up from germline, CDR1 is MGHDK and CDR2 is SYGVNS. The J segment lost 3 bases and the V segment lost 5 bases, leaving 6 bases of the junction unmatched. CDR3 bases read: TGTGCCAGCAGTCAACTTGGGACTAGCGGGGAAGAGACC. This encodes CASSQLGTSGEET. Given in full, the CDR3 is CASSQLGTSGEETQYF.

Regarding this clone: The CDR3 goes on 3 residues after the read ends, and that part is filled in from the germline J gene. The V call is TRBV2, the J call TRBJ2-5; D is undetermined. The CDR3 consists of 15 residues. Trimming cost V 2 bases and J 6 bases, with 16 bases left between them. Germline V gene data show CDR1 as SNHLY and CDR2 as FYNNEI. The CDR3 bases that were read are TGTGCCAGCAGTGAAATAGTGCAGGTCGGAAAGACC. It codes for CASSEIVQVGKT. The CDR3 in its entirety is CASSEIVQVGKTQYF.

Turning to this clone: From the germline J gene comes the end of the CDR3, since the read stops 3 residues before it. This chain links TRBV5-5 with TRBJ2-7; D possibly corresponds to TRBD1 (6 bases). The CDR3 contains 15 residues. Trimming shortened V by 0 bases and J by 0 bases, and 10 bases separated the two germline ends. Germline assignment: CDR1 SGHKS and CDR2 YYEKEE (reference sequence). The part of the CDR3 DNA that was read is TGTGCCAGCAGCTTGGGACCAGGGGCCTCCTACGAG. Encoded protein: CASSLGPGASYE. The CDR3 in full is CASSLGPGASYEQYF.

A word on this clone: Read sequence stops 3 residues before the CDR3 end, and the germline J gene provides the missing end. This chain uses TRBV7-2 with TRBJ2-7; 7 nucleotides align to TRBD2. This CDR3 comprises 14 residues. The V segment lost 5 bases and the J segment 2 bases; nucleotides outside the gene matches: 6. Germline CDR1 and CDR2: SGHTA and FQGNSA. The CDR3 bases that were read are TGTGCCAGCAGCATCAAGCGGGGCCCCTACGAG. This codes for CASSIKRGPYE. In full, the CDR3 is CASSIKRGPYEQYF.

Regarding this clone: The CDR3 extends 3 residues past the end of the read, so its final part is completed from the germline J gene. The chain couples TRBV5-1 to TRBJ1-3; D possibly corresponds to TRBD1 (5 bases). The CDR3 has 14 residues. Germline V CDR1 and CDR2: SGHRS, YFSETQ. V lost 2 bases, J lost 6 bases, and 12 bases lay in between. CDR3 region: CASSFGGELNTIYF. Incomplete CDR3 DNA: TGCGCCAGCAGCTTCGGAGGGGAGTTAAACACC. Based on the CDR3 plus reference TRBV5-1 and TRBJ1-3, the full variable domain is KAGVTQTPRYLIKTRGQQVTLSCSPISGHRSVSWYQQTPGQGLQFLFEYFSETQRNKGNFPGRFSGRQFSNSRSEMNVSTLELGDSALYLCASSFGGELNTIYFGEGSWLTVV.

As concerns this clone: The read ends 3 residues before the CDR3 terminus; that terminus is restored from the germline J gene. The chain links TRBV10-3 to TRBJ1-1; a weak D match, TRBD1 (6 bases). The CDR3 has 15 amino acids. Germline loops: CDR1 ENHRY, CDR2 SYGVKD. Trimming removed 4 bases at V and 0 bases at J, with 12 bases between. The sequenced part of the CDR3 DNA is TGTGCCATCAGTGGGGCAGGGGTTCTGAACACTGAA. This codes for CAISGAGVLNTE. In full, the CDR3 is CAISGAGVLNTEAFF.

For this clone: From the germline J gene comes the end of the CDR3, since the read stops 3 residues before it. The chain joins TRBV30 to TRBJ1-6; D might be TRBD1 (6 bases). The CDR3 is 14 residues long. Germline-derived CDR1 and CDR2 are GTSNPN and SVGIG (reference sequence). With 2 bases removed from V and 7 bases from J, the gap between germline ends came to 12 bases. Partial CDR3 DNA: TGTGCCTGGAGTCGGTGGACAGCCAATTCACCC. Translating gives CAWSRWTANSP. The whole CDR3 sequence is CAWSRWTANSPLHF.

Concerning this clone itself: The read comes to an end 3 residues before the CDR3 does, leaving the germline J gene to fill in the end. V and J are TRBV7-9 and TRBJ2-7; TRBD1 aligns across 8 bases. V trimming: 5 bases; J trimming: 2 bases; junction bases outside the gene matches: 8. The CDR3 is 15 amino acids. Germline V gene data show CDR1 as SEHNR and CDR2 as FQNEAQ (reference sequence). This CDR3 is CASSPRTGTAYEQYF. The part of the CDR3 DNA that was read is TGTGCCAGCAGCCCGAGGACAGGGACGGCCTACGAG.

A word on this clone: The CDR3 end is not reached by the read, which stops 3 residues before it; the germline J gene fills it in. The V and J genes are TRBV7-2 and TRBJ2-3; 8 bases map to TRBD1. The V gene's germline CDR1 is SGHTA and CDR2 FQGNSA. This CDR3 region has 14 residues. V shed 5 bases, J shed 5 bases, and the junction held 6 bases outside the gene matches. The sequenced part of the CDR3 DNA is TGTGCCAGCAGCGCCCAGGGGGCGCAAGATACG. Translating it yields CASSAQGAQDT. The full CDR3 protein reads CASSAQGAQDTQYF. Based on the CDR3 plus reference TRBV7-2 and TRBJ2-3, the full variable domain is GAGVSQSPSNKVTEKGKDVELRCDPISGHTALYWYRQSLGQGLEFLIYFQGNSAPDKSGLPSDRFSAERTGGSVSTLTIQRTQQEDSAVYLCASSAQGAQDTQYFGPGTRLTVL.

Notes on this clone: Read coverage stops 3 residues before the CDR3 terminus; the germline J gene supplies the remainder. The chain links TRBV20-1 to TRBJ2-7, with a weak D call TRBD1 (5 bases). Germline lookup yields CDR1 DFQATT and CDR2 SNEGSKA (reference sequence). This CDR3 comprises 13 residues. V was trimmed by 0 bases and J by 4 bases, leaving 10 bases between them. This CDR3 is CSARDVAGYEQYF. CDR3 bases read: TGCAGTGCTAGAGATGTGGCAGGGTACGAG.

The part of the CDR3 DNA that was read is TGTGCCAGCAGTGAGGACAGGGGGTACGAG. The encoded protein is CASSEDRGYE. The full CDR3 sequence reads CASSEDRGYEQYF. V is TRBV6-1 and J is TRBJ2-7; 10 bases line up with TRBD1. The read comes to an end 3 residues before the CDR3 does, leaving the germline J gene to fill in the end. This CDR3 comprises 13 residues. Germline CDR1 reads MNHNS; CDR2 reads SASEGT. Unmatched junction bases numbered 0, after V lost 3 bases and J lost 4 bases.

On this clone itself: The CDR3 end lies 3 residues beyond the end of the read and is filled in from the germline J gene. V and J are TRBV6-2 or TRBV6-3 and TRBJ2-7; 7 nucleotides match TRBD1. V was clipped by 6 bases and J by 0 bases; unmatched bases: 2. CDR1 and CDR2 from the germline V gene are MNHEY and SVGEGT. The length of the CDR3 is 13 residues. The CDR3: CASSGTDSYEQYF. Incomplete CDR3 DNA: TGTGCCAGCAGCGGGACAGACTCCTACGAG.

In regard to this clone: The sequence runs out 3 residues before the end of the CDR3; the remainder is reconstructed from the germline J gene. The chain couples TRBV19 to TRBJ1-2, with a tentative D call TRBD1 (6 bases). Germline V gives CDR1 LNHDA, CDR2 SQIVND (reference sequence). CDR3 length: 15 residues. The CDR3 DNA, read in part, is TGTGCCAGTAGTACGACAGGAGGGGATCCCTACGAC. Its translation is CASSTTGGDPYD. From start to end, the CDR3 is CASSTTGGDPYDYTF.

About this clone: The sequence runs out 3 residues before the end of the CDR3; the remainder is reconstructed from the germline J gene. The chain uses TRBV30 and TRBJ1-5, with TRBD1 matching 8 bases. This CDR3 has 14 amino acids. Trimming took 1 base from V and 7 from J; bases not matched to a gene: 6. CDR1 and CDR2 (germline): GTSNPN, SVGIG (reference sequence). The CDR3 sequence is CAWSGQGAQQPQHF. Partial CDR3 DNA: TGTGCCTGGAGTGGCCAGGGGGCGCAGCAGCCC.

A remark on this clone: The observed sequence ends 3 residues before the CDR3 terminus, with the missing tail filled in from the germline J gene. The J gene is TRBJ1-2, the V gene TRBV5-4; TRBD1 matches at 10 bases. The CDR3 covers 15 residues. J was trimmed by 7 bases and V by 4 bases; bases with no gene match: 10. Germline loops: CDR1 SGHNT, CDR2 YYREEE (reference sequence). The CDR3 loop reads CASSTARQGAFGYTF. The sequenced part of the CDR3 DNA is TGTGCCAGCAGCACAGCCCGACAGGGGGCCTTTGGC.

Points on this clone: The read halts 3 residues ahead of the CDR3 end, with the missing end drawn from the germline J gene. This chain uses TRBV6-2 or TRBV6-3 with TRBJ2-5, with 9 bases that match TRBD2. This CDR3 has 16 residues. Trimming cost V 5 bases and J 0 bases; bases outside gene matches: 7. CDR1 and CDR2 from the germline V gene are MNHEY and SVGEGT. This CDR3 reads CASSIGSGGYQETQYF. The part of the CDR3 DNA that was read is TGTGCCAGCAGTATCGGGAGCGGGGGGTACCAAGAGACC.

CDR3 residues: CASSVGGTSYTQYF. CDR3 DNA (partial): TGTGCCAGCAGCGTAGGAGGGACAAGTTATACG. The chain joins TRBV9 to TRBJ2-3; a weak D match, TRBD1 (6 bases). The CDR3 end is not reached by the read, which stops 3 residues before it; the germline J gene fills it in. CDR1 and CDR2 from the germline V gene are SGDLS and YYNGEE. Trimming took 0 bases from V and 7 from J, leaving 12 bases between them. This CDR3 contains 14 residues.

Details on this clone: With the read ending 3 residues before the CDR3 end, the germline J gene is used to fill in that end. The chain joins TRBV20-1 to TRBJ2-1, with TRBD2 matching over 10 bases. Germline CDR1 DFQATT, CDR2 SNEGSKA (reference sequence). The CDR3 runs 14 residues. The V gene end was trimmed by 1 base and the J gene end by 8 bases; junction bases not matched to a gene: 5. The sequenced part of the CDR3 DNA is TGCAGTGCTAGAGTATCTCTAGCGGGGGATGAG. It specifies CSARVSLAGDE. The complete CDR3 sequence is CSARVSLAGDEQFF.

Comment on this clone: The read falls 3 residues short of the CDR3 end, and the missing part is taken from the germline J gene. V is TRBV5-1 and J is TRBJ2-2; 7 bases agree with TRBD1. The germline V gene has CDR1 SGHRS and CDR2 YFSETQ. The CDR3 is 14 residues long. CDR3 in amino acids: CASSLDGTDSPLFF. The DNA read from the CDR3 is TGCGCCAGCAGCTTGGATGGGACAGATTCACCG.